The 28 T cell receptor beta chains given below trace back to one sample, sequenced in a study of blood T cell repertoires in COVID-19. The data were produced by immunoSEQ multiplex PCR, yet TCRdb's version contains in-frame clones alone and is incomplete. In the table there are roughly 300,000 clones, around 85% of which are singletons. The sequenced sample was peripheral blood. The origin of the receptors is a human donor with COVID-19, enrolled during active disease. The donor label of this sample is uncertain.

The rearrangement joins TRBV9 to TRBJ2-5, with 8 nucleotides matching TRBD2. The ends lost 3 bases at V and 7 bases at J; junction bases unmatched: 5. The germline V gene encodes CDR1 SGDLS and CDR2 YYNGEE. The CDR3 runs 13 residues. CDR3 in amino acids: CASSEGLEGTQYF. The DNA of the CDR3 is TGTGCCAGCAGCGAGGGACTAGAGGGGACCCAGTACTTC.

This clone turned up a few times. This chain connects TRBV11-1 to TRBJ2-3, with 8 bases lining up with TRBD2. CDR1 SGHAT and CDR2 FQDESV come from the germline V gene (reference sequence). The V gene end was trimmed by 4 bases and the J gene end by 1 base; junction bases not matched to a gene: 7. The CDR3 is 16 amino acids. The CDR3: CASSSTREGGTDTQYF. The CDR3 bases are TGTGCCAGCAGCTCTACACGGGAGGGGGGCACAGATACGCAGTATTTT.

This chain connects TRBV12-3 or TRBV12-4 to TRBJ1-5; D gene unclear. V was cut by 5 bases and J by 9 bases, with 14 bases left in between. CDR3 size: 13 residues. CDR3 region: CASSRLTAGPQHF. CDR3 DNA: TGTGCCAGCAGTCGGTTAACGGCAGGGCCCCAGCATTTT.

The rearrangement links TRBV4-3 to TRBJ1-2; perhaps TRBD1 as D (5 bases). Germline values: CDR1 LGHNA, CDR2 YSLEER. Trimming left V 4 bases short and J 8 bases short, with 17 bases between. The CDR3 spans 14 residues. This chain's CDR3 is CASSLYGGDRGYTF. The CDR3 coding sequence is TGCGCCAGCAGCCTATATGGGGGGGATCGAGGCTACACCTTC.

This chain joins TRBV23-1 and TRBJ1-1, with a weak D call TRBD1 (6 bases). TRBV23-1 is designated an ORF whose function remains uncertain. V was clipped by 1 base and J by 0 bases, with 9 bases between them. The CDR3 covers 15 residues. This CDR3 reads CASSQYGQLNTEAFF. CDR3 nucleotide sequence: TGCGCCAGCAGTCAATACGGACAGCTGAACACTGAAGCTTTCTTT.

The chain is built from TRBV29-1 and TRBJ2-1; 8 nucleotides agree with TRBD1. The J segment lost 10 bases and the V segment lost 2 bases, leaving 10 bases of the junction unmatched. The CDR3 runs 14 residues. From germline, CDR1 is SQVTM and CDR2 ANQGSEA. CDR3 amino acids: CSVEPQDRVREQFF. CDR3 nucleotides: TGCAGCGTTGAACCCCAGGACAGGGTAAGAGAGCAGTTCTTC.

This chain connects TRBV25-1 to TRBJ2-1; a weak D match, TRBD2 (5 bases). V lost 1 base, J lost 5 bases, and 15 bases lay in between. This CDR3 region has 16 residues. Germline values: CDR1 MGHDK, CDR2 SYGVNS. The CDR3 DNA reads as TGTGCCAGCAGTGAATTTAGAGGGTATGCTAACAATGAGCAGTTCTTC. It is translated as CASSEFRGYANNEQFF. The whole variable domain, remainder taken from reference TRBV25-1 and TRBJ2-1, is EADIYQTPRYLVIGTGKKITLECSQTMGHDKMYWYQQDPGMELHLIHYSYGVNSTEKGDLSSESTVSRIRTEHFPLTLESARPSHTSQYLCASSEFRGYANNEQFFGPGTRLTVL.

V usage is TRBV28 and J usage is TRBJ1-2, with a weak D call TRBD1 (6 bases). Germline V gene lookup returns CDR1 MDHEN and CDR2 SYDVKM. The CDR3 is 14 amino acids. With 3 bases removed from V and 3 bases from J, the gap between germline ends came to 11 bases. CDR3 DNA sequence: TGTGCCAGCAGTTTGTTAACAGGGTACTATGGCTACACCTTC. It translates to CASSLLTGYYGYTF.

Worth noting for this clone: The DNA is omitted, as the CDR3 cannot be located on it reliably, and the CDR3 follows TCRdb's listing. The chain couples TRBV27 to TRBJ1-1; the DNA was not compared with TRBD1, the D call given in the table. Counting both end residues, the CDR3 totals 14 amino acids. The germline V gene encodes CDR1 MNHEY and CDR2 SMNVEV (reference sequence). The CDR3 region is CASSFLAGAYEAFF.

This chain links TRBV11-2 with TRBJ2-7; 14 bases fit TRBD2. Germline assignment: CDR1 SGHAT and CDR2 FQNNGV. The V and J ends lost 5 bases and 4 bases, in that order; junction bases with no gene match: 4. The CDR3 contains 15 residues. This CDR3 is CASSPGLAGVYEQYF. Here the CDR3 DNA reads TGTGCCAGCAGCCCGGGACTAGCGGGAGTTTACGAGCAGTACTTC.

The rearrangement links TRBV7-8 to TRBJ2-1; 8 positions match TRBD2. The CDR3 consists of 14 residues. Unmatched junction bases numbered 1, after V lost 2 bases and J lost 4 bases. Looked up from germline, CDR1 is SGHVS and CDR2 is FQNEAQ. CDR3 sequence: CASSLIAGYNEQFF. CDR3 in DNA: TGTGCCAGCAGCTTAATAGCGGGATACAATGAGCAGTTCTTC. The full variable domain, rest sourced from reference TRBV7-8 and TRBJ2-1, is GAGVSQSPRYKVAKRGQDVALRCDPISGHVSLFWYQQALGQGPEFLTYFQNEAQLDKSGLPSDRFFAERPEGSVSTLKIQRTQQEDSAVYLCASSLIAGYNEQFFGPGTRLTVL.

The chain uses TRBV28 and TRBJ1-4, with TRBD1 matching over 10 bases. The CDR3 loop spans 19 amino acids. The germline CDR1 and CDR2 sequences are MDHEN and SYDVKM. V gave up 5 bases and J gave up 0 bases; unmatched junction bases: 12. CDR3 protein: CASSLIPGTGASTNEKLFF. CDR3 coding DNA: TGTGCCAGCAGTCTAATTCCCGGGACAGGGGCTTCAACTAATGAAAAACTGTTTTTT. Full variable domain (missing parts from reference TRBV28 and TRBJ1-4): DVKVTQSSRYLVKRTGEKVFLECVQDMDHENMFWYRQDPGLGLRLIYFSYDVKMKEKGDIPEGYSVSREKKERFSLILESASTNQTSMYLCASSLIPGTGASTNEKLFFGSGTQLSVL.

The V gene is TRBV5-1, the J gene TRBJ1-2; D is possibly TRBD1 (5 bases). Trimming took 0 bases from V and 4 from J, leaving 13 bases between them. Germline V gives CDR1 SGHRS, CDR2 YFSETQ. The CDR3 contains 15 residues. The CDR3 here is CASSLEAGQVYGYTF. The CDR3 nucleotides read TGCGCCAGCAGCTTGGAGGCGGGGCAGGTCTATGGCTACACCTTC.

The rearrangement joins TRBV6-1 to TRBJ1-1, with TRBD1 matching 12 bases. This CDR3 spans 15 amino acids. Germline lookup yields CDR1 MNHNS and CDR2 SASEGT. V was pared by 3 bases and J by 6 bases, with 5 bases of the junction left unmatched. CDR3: CASSDRDRGRAEAFF. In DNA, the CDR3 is TGTGCCAGCAGTGACAGGGACAGGGGGCGGGCTGAAGCTTTCTTT.

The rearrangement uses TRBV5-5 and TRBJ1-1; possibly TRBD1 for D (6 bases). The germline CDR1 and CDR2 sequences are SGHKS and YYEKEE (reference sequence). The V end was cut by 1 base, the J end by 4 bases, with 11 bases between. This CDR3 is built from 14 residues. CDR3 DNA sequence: TGTGCCAGCAGCTTGTACAGGGATGGCACTGAAGCTTTCTTT. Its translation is CASSLYRDGTEAFF.

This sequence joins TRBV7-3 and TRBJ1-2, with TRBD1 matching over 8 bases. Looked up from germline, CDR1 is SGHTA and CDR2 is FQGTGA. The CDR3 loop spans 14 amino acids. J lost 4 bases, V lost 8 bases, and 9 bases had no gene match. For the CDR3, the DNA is TGTGCCAGCGCTTCTCAGGGGGCAGGCTATGGCTACACCTTC. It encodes CASASQGAGYGYTF.

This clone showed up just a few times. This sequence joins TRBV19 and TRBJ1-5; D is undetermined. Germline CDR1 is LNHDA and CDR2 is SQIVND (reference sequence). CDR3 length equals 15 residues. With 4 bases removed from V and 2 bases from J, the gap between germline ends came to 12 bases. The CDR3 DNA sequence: TGTGCCAGTAGTACAGAGAGGCGAGGCAATCAGCCCCAGCATTTT. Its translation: CASSTERRGNQPQHF.

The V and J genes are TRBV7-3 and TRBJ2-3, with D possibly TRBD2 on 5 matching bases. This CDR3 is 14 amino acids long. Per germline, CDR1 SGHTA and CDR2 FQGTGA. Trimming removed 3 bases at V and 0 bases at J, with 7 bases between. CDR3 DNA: TGTGCCAGCAGCTTTGGGAGAAGCACAGATACGCAGTATTTT. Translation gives CASSFGRSTDTQYF.

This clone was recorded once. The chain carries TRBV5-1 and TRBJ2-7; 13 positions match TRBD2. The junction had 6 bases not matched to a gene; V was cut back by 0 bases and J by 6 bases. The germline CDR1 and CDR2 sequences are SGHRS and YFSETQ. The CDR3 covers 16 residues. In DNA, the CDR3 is TGCGCCAGCAGCTTGGGGACTAGCGGGAGTGCCGGCGAGCAGTACTTC. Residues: CASSLGTSGSAGEQYF.

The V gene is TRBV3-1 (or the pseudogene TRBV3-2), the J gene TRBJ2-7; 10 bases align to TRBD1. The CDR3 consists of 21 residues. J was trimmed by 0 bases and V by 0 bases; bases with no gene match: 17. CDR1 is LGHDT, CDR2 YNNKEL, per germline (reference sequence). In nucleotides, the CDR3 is TGTGCCAGCAGCCAAGATTCGGTCCCGGGACAGGGGTCCTACTACTCCTACGAGCAGTACTTC. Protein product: CASSQDSVPGQGSYYSYEQYF.

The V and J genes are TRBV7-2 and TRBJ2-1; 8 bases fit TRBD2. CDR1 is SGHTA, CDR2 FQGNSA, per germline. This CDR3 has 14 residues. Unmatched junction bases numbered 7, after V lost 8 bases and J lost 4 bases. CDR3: CASCGLAGYNEQFF. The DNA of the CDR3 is TGTGCCAGCTGCGGGCTAGCGGGTTACAATGAGCAGTTCTTC.

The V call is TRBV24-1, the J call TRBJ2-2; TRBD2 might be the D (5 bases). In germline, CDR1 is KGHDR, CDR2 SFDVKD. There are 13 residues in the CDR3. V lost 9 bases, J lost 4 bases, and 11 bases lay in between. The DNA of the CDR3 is TGTGCCACCTCCCTGGGAGCCACCGGGGAGCTGTTTTTT. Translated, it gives CATSLGATGELFF.

The CDR3 DNA sequence: TGTGCCAGCAGCCGTGGACTAGCGGGACTGAACACCGGGGAGCTGTTTTTT. This codes for CASSRGLAGLNTGELFF. The chain recombines TRBV7-3 with TRBJ2-2; 12 bases are shared with TRBD2. This CDR3 has 17 residues. Germline V CDR1 and CDR2: SGHTA, FQGTGA. The trim removed 5 bases at V and 1 base at J, leaving 5 bases unmatched.

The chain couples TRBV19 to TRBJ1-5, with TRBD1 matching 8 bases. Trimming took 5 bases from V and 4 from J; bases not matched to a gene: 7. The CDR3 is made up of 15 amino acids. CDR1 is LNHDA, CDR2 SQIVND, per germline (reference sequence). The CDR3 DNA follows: TGTGCCAGTAGTCTAGGACAGGGTGAAAATCAGCCCCAGCATTTT. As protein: CASSLGQGENQPQHF.

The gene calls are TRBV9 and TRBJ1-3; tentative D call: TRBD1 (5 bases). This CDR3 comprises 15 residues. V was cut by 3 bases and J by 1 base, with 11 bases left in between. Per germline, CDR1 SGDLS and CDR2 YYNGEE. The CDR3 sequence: CASSDHRFSGNTIYF. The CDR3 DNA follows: TGTGCCAGCAGCGACCACAGGTTTTCTGGAAACACCATATATTTT.

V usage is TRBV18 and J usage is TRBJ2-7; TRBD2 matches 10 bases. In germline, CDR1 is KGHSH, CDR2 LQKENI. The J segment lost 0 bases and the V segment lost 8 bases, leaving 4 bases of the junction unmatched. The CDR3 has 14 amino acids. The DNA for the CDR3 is TGTGCCAGCCTAGGACTAGCGGACTCCTACGAGCAGTACTTC. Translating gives CASLGLADSYEQYF.

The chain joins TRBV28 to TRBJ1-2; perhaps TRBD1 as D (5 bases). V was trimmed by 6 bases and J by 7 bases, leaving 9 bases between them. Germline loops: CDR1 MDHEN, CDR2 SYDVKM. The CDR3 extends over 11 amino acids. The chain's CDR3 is CASRQVLGYTF. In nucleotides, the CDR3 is TGTGCCAGCAGACAGGTTCTTGGCTACACCTTC.

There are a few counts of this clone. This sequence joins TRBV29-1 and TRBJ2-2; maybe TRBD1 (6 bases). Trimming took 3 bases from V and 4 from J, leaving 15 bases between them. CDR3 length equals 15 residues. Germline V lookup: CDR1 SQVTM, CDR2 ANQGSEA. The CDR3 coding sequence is TGCAGCGTTGATGGGCAGGGGAGCGGCACCGGGGAGCTGTTTTTT. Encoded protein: CSVDGQGSGTGELFF.